These T cell receptor beta chains were read from a single sample in a study of a mutant IDH1 vaccine in newly diagnosed glioma. Their antigens remain unidentified. Clones were read by immunoSEQ multiplex PCR, and TCRdb kept only the in-frame ones, dropping some. The table shows approximately 82,000 clones, with around 85% occurring only once. This specimen was PBMCs, taken from a glioma patient whose treatment included an IDH1 peptide vaccine. The source is a woman between 50 and 59 years old with glioma. Each CDR3 is given without its conserved first and last residue.

TRBV16,13,ASSLGTGAYNEQF
TRBV6-6,14,ASRPLGGVSTDTQY
TRBV10-3,13,AISELGLADNGQF
TRBV9,11,ASSVAGGDEQY
TRBV2,12,ASSEWSGNTEAF
TRBV9,12,ASGLAIGTDTQY
TRBV2,13,ASSPPGGLGEKLF
TRBV30,9,AWSAVAKQF
TRBV7-9,10,ASSLAGQPQH
TRBV30,9,AWNLVHEQY
TRBV10-3,16,AISESYLQGLGNQPQH
TRBV6-5,12,ASSWGQGAVGYT
TRBV5-1,12,ASELSPGTGEQY
TRBV7-7,11,ASSLQITDTQY
TRBV30,13,AWRVGGGAWETQY
TRBV5-3,12,ARSLWTETEPQH
TRBV11-3,12,ASSLGTGAREQY
TRBV5-1,13,ASSLGDRVPYEQY
TRBV7-2,15,ASSRRLAVSPADTQY
TRBV6-5,12,ASSRGRDTGELF
TRBV27,15,ASSLLLGEGPSETQY
TRBV6-1,13,ASSSRAGGHYEQY
TRBV19,13,ASSIRTGEDYGYT
TRBV18,15,ASSKKGTGNSNQPQH
TRBV19,12,ASSLPTGQSEAF
TRBV5-6,12,ASSFRTGGYEQY
TRBV12-2,13,ASRSLPGGTYEQY
TRBV28,12,ASSLRVGTYEQY
TRBV5-1,13,ASSLEDRGHNEQF
TRBV27,13,ASRFLAGGSYEQY
TRBV28,12,ASSSGTAPYEQY
TRBV7-9,13,ASSLASGRVNEQF
TRBV2,11,ASSGDRVETQY
TRBV12-5,12,ASGPPRAGEKLF
TRBV21-1,14,ASSKVTSLPINEQF
TRBV5-4,14,ASSFSGRGNTDTQY
TRBV7-2,12,ASSLQGRTYGYT
TRBV28,12,ASSTGTGGETQY
TRBV10-3,17,AISESDTWTSGRYNEQF
TRBV28,12,ASSLGGGNQPQH
TRBV7-8,10,ASSLGSGGYT
TRBV7-2,11,ASSLGARGEQY
TRBV30,11,ARSQGIDYEQY
TRBV27,11,ASSFQGTYGYT
TRBV28,11,ASRLQSGNTIY
TRBV28,13,ASSRQASSYNEQF
TRBV19,12,ASSATPFNQPQH
TRBV5-5,13,ASSGMDRRRNEQF
TRBV9,12,ASSVGAGGETQY
TRBV5-1,12,ASSLDGSTDTQY